This T cell receptor beta chain was obtained from a study of T cell responses to AZD1222 COVID-19 vaccine. Study-wide background: Second-dose intervals of approximately 4 or approximately 12 weeks were pooled.

A word on this clone: Its cognate antigen is unknown.

The CDR3 is made up of 12 amino acids. V lost 8 bases and J 2 bases, leaving 9 bases between the germline ends. Germline CDR1 is MNHEY and CDR2 is SVGAGI. Study results and limitations: After two AZD1222 doses, spike-specific TCR breadth and depth rose versus day 0. The sample set comprised mostly white British donors with more females, and clonal diversity was possibly underestimated.

The method was immunoSEQ multiplex PCR; TCRdb's version includes in-frame clones alone and lacks a portion of them. The sample lists 130,000 to 150,000 clones, 90% to 95% occurring once. V and J are TRBV6-5 and TRBJ1-1; D is uncertain. The sample in question was peripheral blood, obtained on day 0 of AZD1222 vaccination. This TCR was recovered from an adult in good health. The CDR3 spells CASRRANTEAFF. The CDR3 coding sequence is TGTGCCAGCCGAAGGGCTAACACTGAAGCTTTCTTT.